Detailed here is one T cell receptor (beta chain). This CDR3 contains 14 residues. The V gene end was trimmed by 5 bases and the J gene end by 8 bases; junction bases not matched to a gene: 7. Germline CDR1 and CDR2: LNHDA and SQIVND (reference sequence). Sequenced by immunoSEQ multiplex PCR; TCRdb stores in-frame clones only, minus some. The sample includes approximately 120,000 clones, about 82% of them seen just once. This sample stems from a study of blood T cell repertoires in COVID-19. Whole-study context: Samples taken during acute and convalescent COVID-19 were collected in the United States, Italy and Spain.

The receptor's source is a human donor in a cohort sampled during active COVID-19. Sample: peripheral blood. The chain couples TRBV19 to TRBJ2-1; TRBD2 agrees at 9 bases. CDR3 sequence: CASSDGTSMYEQFF. The CDR3 coding sequence is TGTGCCAGTAGTGACGGGACTAGCATGTATGAGCAGTTCTTC.